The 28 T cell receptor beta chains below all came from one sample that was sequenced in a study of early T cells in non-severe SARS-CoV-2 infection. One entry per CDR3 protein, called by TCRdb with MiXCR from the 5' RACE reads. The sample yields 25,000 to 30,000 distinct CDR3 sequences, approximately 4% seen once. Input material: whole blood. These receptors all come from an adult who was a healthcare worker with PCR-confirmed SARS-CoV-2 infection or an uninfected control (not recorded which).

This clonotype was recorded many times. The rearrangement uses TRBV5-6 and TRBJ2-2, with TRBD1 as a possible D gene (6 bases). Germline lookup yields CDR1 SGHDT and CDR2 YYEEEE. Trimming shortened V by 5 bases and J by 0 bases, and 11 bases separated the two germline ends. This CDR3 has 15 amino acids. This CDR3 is CASREQGPNTGELFF. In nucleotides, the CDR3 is TGTGCCAGCAGGGAACAGGGTCCGAACACCGGGGAGCTGTTTTTT.

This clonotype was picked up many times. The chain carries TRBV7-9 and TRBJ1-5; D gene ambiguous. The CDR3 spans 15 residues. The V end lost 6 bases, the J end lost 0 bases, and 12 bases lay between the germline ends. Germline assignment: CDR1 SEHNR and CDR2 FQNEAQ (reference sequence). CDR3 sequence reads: CASSSHDYSNQPQHF. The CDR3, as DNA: TGTGCCAGCAGTTCCCATGACTATAGCAATCAGCCCCAGCATTTT.

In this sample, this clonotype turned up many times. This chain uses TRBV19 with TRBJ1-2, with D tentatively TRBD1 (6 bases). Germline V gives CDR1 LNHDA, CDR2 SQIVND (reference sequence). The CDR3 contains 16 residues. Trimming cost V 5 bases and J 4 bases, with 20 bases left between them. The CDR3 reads CASSDPRQEAGYGYTF. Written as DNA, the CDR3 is TGTGCCAGTAGTGATCCCCGACAGGAGGCGGGCTATGGCTACACCTTC.

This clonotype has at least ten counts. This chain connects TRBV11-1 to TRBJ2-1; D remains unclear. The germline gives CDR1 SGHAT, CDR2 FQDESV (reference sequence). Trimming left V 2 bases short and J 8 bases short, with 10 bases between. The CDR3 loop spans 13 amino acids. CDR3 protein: CASSLPGRHEQFF. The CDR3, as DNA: TGTGCCAGCAGCTTACCAGGCCGTCATGAGCAGTTCTTC.

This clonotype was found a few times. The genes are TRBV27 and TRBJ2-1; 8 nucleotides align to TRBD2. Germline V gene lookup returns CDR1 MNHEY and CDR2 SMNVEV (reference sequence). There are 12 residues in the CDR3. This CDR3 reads CVSGSAYNEQFF. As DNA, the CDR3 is TGTGTAAGCGGGAGTGCATACAATGAGCAGTTCTTC.

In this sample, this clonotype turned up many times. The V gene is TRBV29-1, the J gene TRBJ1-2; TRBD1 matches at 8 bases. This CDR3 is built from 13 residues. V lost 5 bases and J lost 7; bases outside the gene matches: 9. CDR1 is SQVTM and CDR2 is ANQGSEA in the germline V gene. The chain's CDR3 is CSVPTDRGFGYTF. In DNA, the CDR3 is TGCAGCGTTCCCACTGACAGGGGTTTTGGCTACACCTTC. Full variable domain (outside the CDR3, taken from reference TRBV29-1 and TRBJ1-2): SAVISQKPSRDICQRGTSLTIQCQVDSQVTMMFWYRQQPGQSLTLIATANQGSEATYESGFVIDKFPISRPNLTFSTLTVSNMSPEDSSIYLCSVPTDRGFGYTFGSGTRLTVV.

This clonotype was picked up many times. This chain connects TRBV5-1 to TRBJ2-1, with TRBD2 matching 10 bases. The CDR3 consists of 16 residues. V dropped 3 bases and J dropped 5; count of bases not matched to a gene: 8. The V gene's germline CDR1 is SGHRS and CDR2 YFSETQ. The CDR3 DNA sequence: TGCGCCAGCAGCTCCTTAGCGGGAGGCCAAAACAATGAGCAGTTCTTC. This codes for CASSSLAGGQNNEQFF.

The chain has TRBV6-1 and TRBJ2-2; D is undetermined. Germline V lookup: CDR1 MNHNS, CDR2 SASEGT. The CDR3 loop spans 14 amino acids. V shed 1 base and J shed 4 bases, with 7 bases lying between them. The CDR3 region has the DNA TGTGCCAGCAGTGAAGGATTAGGCACCGGGGAGCTGTTTTTT. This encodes CASSEGLGTGELFF.

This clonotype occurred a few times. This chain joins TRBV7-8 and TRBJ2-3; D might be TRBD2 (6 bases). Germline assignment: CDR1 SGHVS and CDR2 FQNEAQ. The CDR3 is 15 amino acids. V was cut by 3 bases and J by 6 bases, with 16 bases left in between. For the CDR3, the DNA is TGTGCCAGCAGCTTTATACTAGTTGGGGGGGATACGCAGTATTTT. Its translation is CASSFILVGGDTQYF.

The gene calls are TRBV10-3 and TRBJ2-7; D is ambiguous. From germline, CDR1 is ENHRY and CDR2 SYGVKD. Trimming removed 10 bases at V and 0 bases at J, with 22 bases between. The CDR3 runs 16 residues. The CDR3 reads CATHPPRQPSSYEQYF. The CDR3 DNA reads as TGTGCCACCCACCCCCCACGACAACCAAGCTCCTACGAGCAGTACTTC.

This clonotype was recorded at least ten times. CDR3 sequence: CASSPGGGGGTYEQYF. In DNA form, the CDR3 reads TGTGCCAGCAGCCCGGGAGGGGGCGGAGGGACCTACGAGCAGTACTTC. V usage is TRBV21-1 and J usage is TRBJ2-7; no check of the table's D call, TRBD1, against the DNA was made. TRBV21-1 is a pseudogene. CDR3 length: 16 residues.

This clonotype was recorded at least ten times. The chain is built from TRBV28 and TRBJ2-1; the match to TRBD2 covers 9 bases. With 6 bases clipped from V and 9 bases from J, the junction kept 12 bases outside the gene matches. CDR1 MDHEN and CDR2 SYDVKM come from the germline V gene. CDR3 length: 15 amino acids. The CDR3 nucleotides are TGTGCCAGCAGACCCGCCGCGGGAGGGCCAAGTGAGCAGTTCTTC. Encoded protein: CASRPAAGGPSEQFF.

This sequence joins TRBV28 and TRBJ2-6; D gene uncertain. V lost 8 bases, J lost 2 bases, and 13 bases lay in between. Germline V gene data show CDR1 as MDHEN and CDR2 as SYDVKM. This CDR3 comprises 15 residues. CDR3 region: CASSSWAPGANVLTF. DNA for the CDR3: TGTGCCAGCTCCTCTTGGGCACCTGGGGCCAACGTCCTGACTTTC. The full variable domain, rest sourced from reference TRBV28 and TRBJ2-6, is DVKVTQSSRYLVKRTGEKVFLECVQDMDHENMFWYRQDPGLGLRLIYFSYDVKMKEKGDIPEGYSVSREKKERFSLILESASTNQTSMYLCASSSWAPGANVLTFGAGSRLTVL.

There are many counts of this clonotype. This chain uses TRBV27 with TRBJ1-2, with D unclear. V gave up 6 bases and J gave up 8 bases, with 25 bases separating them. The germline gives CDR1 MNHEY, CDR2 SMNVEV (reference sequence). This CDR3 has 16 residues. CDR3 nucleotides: TGTGCCAGCAGAATTAGGGCAGAAGCCTACGCGGGAGGCTACACCTTC. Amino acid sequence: CASRIRAEAYAGGYTF.

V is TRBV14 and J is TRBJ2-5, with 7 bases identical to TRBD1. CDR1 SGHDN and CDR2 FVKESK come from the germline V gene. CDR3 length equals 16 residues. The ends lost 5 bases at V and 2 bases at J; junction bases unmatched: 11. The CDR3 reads CASSKYLNRGQETQYF. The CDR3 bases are TGTGCCAGCAGCAAATACCTAAACAGGGGACAAGAGACCCAGTACTTC.

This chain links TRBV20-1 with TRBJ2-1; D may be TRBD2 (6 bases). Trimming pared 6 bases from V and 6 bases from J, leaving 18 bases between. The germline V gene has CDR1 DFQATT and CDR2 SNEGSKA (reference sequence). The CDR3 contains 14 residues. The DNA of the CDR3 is TGCAGTGCCAACACTATTCGGGGAGGCAATGAGCAGTTCTTC. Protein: CSANTIRGGNEQFF.

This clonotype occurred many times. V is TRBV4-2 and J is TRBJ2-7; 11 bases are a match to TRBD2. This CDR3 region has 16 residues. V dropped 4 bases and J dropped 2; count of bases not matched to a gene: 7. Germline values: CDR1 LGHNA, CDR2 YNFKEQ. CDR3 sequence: CASSPLGTSGTYEQYF. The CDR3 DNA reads TGTGCCAGCAGCCCACTCGGGACTAGCGGAACCTACGAGCAGTACTTC.

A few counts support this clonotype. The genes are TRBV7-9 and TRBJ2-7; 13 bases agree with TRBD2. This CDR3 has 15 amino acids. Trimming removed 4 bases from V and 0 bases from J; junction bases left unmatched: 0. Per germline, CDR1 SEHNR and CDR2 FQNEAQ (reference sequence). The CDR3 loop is CASSWTSGSSYEQYF. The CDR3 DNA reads TGTGCCAGCAGCTGGACTAGCGGGAGCTCCTACGAGCAGTACTTC. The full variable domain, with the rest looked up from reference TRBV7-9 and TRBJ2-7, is DTGVSQNPRHKITKRGQNVTFRCDPISEHNRLYWYRQTLGQGPEFLTYFQNEAQLEKSRLLSDRFSAERPKGSFSTLEIQRTEQGDSAMYLCASSWTSGSSYEQYFGPGTRLTVT.

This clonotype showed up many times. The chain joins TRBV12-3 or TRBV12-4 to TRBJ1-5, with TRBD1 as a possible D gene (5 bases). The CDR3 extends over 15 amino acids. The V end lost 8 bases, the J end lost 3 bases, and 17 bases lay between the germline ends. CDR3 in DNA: TGTGCCAGCGGACGAACGGGGCGAGTCAATCAGCCCCAGCATTTT. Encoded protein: CASGRTGRVNQPQHF.

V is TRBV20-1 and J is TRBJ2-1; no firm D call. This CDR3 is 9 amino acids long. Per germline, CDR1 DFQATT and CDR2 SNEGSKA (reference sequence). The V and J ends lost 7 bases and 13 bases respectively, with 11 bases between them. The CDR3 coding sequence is TGCAGTGTCCGAACTTCCCAGTTCTTC. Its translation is CSVRTSQFF.

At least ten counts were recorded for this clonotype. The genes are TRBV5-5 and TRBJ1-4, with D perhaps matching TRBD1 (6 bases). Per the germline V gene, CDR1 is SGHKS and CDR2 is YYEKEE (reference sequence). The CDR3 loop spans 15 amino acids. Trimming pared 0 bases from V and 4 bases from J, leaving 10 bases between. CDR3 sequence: CASSLGAGVNEKLFF. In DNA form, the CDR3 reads TGTGCCAGCAGCTTGGGGGCAGGGGTTAATGAAAAACTGTTTTTT.

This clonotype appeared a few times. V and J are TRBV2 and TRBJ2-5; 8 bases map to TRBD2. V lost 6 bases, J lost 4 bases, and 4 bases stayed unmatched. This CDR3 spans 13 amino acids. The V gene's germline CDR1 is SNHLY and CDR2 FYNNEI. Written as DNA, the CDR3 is TGTGCCAGCAGGGCCGGGAGGGGAGAGACCCAGTACTTC. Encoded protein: CASRAGRGETQYF. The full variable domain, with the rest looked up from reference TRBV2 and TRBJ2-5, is EPEVTQTPSHQVTQMGQEVILRCVPISNHLYFYWYRQILGQKVEFLVSFYNNEISEKSEIFDDQFSVERPDGSNFTLKIRSTKLEDSAMYFCASRAGRGETQYFGPGTRLLVL.

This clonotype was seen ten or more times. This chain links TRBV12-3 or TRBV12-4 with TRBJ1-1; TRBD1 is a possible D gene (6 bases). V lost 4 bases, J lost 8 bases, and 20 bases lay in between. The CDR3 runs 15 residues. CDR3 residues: CASSSYRVGRPEAFF. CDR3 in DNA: TGTGCCAGCAGTTCCTACAGGGTGGGGAGGCCAGAAGCTTTCTTT.

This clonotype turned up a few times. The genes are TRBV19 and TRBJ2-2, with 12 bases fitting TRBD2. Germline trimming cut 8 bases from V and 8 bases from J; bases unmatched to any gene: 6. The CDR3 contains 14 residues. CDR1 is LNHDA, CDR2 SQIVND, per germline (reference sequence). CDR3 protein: CASSGLAGLGELFF. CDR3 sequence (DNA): TGTGCCAGTTCAGGACTAGCGGGACTGGGGGAGCTGTTTTTT.

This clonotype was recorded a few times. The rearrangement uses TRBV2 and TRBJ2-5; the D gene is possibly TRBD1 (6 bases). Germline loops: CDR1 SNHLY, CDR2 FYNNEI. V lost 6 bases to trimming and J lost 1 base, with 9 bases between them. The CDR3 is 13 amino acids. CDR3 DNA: TGTGCCAGCAGCGGGGACACCCAAGAGACCCAGTACTTC. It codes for CASSGDTQETQYF.

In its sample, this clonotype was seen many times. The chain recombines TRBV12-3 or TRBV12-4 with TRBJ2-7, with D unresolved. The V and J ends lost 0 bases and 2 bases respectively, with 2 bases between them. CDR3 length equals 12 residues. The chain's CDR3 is CASSLAAYEQYF. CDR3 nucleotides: TGTGCCAGCAGTTTAGCCGCCTACGAGCAGTACTTC.

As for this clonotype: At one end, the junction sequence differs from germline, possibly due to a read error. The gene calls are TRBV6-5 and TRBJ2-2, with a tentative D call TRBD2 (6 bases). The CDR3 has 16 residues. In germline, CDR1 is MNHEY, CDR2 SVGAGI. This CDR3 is CASSYRSSRGTGELVF. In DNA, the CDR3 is TGTGCCAGCAGTTACAGGTCGTCCCGGGGGACCGGGGAGCTGGTTTTT.

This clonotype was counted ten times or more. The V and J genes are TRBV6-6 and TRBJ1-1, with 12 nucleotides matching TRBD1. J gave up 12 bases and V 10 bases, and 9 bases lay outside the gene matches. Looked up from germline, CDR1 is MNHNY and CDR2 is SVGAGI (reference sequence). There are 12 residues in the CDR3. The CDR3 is CATGTGGAMTFF. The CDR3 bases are TGTGCCACGGGGACAGGGGGCGCGATGACTTTCTTT.